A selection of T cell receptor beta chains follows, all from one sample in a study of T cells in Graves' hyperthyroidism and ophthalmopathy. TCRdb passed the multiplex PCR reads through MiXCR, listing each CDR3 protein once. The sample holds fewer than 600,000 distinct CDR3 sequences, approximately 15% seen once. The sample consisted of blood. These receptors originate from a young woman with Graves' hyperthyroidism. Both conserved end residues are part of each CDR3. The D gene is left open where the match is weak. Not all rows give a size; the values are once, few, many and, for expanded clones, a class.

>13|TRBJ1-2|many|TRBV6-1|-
CASIRAGSYGYTF
TGTGCCAGCATACGGGCAGGGTCTTACGGCTACACCTTC
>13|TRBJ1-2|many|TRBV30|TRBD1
CAWSVTGLYGYTF
TGTGCCTGGAGTGTGACAGGGCTGTATGGCTACACCTTC
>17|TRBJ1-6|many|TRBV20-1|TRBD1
CSAREAGQGVYNSPLHF
TGCAGTGCTAGAGAGGCGGGACAGGGGGTTTATAATTCACCCCTCCACTTT
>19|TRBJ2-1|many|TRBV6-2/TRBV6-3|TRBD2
CASSSIPGLASRATNEQFF
TGTGCCAGCAGTTCCATTCCGGGACTAGCGAGTAGAGCCACGAATGAGCAGTTCTTC
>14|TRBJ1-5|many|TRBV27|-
CASSLNAAGGPQHF
TGTGCCAGCAGTTTAAATGCGGCGGGAGGGCCCCAGCATTTT
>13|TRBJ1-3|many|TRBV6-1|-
CASHRGSGNTIYF
TGTGCCAGCCACCGGGGTTCTGGAAACACCATATATTTT
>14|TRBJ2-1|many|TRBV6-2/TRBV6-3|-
CASSYLAGYNEQFF
TGTGCCAGCAGTTACCTAGCCGGGTACAATGAGCAGTTCTTC
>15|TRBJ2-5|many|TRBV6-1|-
CASSVNLASQETQYF
TGTGCCAGCAGTGTGAACCTGGCTAGCCAAGAGACCCAGTACTTC
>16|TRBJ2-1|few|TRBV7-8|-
CASSPPGGSRSNEQFF
TGTGCCAGCAGCCCCCCAGGGGGGAGCCGGTCCAATGAGCAGTTCTTC
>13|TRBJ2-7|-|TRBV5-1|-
CASSLKQGYEQYF
TGCGCCAGCAGCTTGAAACAGGGCTACGAGCAGTACTTC
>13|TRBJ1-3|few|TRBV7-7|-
CASSSQEGNTIYF
TGTGCCAGCAGCTCTCAAGAGGGAAACACCATATATTTT
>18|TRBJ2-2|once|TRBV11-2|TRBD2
CASSTRLAGGRRTGELFF
TGTGCCAGCAGCACCCGACTAGCGGGAGGGCGTCGCACCGGGGAGCTGTTTTTT
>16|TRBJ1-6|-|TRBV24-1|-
CATSDPRGGNNSPLHF
TGTGCCACCAGTGACCCCCGGGGAGGGAATAATTCACCCCTCCACTTT
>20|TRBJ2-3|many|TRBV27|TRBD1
CASASRLGTGAFRGTDTQYF
TGTGCCAGCGCTTCCCGCCTTGGGACAGGGGCATTTCGAGGCACAGATACGCAGTATTTT
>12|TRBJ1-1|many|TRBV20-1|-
CSASSANTEAFF
TGCAGTGCTAGTTCGGCGAACACTGAAGCTTTCTTT
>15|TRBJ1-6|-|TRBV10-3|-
CAISESGPYNSPLHF
TGTGCCATCAGTGAGTCAGGACCGTATAATTCACCCCTCCACTTT
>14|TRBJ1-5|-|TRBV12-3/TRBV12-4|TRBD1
CASIRGQGNQPQHF
TGTGCCAGCATCCGGGGACAGGGCAATCAGCCCCAGCATTTT
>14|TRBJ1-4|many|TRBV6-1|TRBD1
CASSGLGTGEKLFF
TGTGCCAGCAGTGGGCTGGGGACAGGTGAAAAACTGTTTTTT
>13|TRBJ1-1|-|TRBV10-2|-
CASRGSRYTEAFF
TGCGCCAGCAGGGGATCGAGGTACACTGAAGCTTTCTTT
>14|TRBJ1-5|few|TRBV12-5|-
CASGTPDRNQPQHF
TGTGCTAGTGGTACCCCAGACCGGAATCAGCCCCAGCATTTT
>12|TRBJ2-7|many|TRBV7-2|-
CASSSSSYEQYF
TGTGCCAGCAGCTCGTCCTCCTACGAGCAGTACTTC
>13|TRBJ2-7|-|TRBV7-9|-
CASSLNGNYEQYF
TGTGCCAGCAGCTTAAACGGGAACTACGAGCAGTACTTC
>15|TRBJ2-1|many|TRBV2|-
CASSDLSVSRNEQFF
TGTGCCAGCAGTGATTTGAGTGTCAGTAGGAATGAGCAGTTCTTC